This section outlines one T cell receptor beta chain sequence together with its context. The antigen is undetermined. Attachment of unique molecular identifiers to individual cDNA molecules was performed. TCRdb processed the 5' RACE reads anew with MiXCR; each CDR3 protein has one entry. The table has 40,000 to 50,000 distinct CDR3 sequences, less than 6.5% seen once. The data were taken from a study of early T cells in non-severe SARS-CoV-2 infection. Background on the study: Chains stayed unpaired after sequencing of bulk RNA from unsorted whole blood. General study points: VDJdb matching skewed toward anti-spike CD8 responses, missing private and CD4 specificities.

Trimming stripped 1 base from V and 2 bases from J, with 12 bases between. Looked up from germline, CDR1 is LGHDT and CDR2 is YNNKEL (reference sequence). This CDR3 is 16 amino acids long. The input for sequencing was whole blood, taken at baseline. This clonotype originated in an adult who was a healthcare worker with PCR-confirmed SARS-CoV-2 infection or an uninfected control (not recorded which). The V call is TRBV3-1, the J call TRBJ2-1, with a tentative D call TRBD1 (6 bases). This CDR3 reads CASSQVRAGAYNEQFF. For the CDR3, the DNA is TGTGCCAGCAGCCAAGTCAGGGCAGGGGCCTACAATGAGCAGTTCTTC.